This entry concerns a single TCR beta chain. In the naive CD8 group, cells lacked CD45RO and were positively selected for CCR7, so terminally differentiated effector memory CD45RA+ cells were left out. CDR1 and CDR2 from the germline V gene are MNHNS and SASEGT. V lost 6 bases to trimming and J lost 8 bases, with 13 bases between them. This CDR3 is built from 12 residues. Profiling relied on immunoSEQ multiplex PCR, and the TCRdb table lists in-frame clones only, not all of them. The profile covers millions of clones, with about 95% appearing a single time and about 1.1% taken by the ten largest. This sample was taken from a study of shared clonotypes between healthy human individuals.

The sequence derives from a man between 18 and 29 years old in good health. The chain joins TRBV6-1 to TRBJ1-2; TRBD1 might be the D (5 bases). Sequencing was performed on naive CD8+ T cells sorted from blood. CDR3 nucleotide sequence: TGTGCCAGCAGAGGGACTTCCAGGGGCTACACCTTC. The encoded protein is CASRGTSRGYTF.